This T cell receptor beta chain was documented in a study of CD8 T cells in ankylosing spondylitis. Quantitative 5'-RACE with molecular barcodes was used to make the TCR beta libraries. TCRdb called the 5' RACE reads again in MiXCR, with one record for every CDR3 protein. This sample has around 120,000 distinct CDR3 sequences, with 24% found just once. Study results and limitations: Clones that were linked to disease were CD8+ and were relatively rare in peripheral blood. Seemingly distinctive of ankylosing spondylitis blood was a TCR beta motif formed by eight highly homologous variants.

Trimming removed 5 bases at V and 7 bases at J, with 15 bases between. Per germline, CDR1 LNHNV and CDR2 YYDKDF (reference sequence). This CDR3 contains 14 residues. A remark on this clonotype: Antigen specificity is unknown.

The chain links TRBV15 to TRBJ1-5; D is perhaps TRBD1 (5 bases). Sequenced input: synovial fluid, either unsorted or a sorted T cell fraction (not recorded which). The sequence derives from a male donor with ankylosing spondylitis. The CDR3 sequence is CATSGGTARQPQHF. As DNA, the CDR3 is TGTGCCACCAGCGGAGGGACTGCTCGGCAGCCCCAGCATTTT.